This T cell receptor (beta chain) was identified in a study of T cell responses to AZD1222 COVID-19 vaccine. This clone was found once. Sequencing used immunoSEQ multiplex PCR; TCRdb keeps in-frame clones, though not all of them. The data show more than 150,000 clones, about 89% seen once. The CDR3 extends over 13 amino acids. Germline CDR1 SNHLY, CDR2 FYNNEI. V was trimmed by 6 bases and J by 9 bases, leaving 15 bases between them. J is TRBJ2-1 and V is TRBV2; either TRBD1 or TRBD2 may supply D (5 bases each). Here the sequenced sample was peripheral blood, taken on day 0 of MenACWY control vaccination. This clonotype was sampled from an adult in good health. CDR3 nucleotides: TGTGCCAGCAGGGGGGTGGCTATCGGTGAGCAGTTCTTC. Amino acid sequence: CASRGVAIGEQFF.